The clone carrying this T cell receptor (beta chain) came up a few times. Reverse transcribing all isolated RNA meant expressed TCRB transcripts were sequenced. Sequenced by immunoSEQ multiplex PCR; TCRdb stores in-frame clones only, minus some. The repertoire has about 140,000 clones, about a tenth of them found once; the top ten carry about 0.6%. These data belong to a study of beta chain features in type 1 diabetes. This CDR3 spans 14 amino acids. Germline V lookup: CDR1 SGHRS, CDR2 YFSETQ. The ends were cut back, 5 bases at V and 3 bases at J, with 14 bases in the middle. Purities over 95% were achieved in all sorted populations.

The chain has TRBV5-1 and TRBJ1-1; TRBD1 is a possible D gene (5 bases). Sequenced material: central memory CD4+ T cells from blood. The sequence derives from a woman aged 40-49 years in good health. The CDR3 reads CASRWGGDDTEAFF. CDR3 in DNA: TGCGCCAGCAGATGGGGGGGTGACGACACTGAAGCTTTCTTT.